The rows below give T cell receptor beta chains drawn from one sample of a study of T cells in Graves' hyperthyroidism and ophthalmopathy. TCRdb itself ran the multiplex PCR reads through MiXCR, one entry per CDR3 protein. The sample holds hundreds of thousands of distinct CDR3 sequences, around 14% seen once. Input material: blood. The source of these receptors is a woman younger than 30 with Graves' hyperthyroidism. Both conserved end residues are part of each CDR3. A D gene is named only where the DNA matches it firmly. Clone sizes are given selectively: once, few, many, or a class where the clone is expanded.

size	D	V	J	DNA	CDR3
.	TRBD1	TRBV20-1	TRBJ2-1	TGCAGTGCTGGAACCATGAAGCTGGGACAGATATACAATGAGCAGTTCTTC	CSAGTMKLGQIYNEQFF
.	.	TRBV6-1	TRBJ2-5	TGTGCCAGCAGTCAGACAGTAAAAGAGACCCAGTACTTC	CASSQTVKETQYF
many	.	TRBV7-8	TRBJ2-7	TGTGCCAGCAGCTTTGGGGGAGCCTACGAGCAGTACTTC	CASSFGGAYEQYF
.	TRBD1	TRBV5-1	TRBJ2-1	TGCGCCAGCAGGGGACAGGTAGGCAATGAGCAGCTCTTC	CASRGQVGNEQLF
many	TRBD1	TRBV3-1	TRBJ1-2	TGTGCCAGCAGTGTCGGGACAGGGTCCCGATATGGCTACACCTTC	CASSVGTGSRYGYTF
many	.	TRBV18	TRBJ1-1	TGTGCCAGCTCGCCTCGTGCGGGACTTCCTGAAGCTTTCTTT	CASSPRAGLPEAFF
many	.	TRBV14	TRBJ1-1	TGTGCCAGCAGCCCCCTTACAGGGCTGAACACTGAAGCTTTCTTT	CASSPLTGLNTEAFF
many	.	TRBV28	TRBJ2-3	TGTGCCAGCAGTTTATCCCCGTGGAGCAGGACGTCCAATACGCAGTATTTT	CASSLSPWSRTSNTQYF
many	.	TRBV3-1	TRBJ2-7	TGTGCCAGCAGCCCAAGAGGGGGTTGGGTCGAGCAGTACTTC	CASSPRGGWVEQYF
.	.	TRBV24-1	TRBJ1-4	TGTGCCACCAGTGATTCCCTTAAAGTCGAAAAACTGTTTTTT	CATSDSLKVEKLFF
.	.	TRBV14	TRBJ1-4	TGTGCCAGCAGCCAAAGGTTGGCAACTAATGAAAAACTGTTTTTT	CASSQRLATNEKLFF
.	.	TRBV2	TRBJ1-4	TGTGCCAGCAACTTAGACACTCCTAATGAAAAACTGTTTTTT	CASNLDTPNEKLFF
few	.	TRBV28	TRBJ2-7	TGTGCCAGCAGTTCGTTCGAGCAGTACTTC	CASSSFEQYF
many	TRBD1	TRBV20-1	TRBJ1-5	TGCAGTGCCTTGGACAGGTATAGCAATCAGCCCCAGCATTTT	CSALDRYSNQPQHF
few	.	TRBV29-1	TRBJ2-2	TGCAGCGTTGAGGTCGGCGGGGCTGGGGAGCTGTTTTTT	CSVEVGGAGELFF
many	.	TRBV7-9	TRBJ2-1	TGTGCCAGCAGCGCCAGCTACGGACAGTTACCCTACAATGAGCAGTTCTTC	CASSASYGQLPYNEQFF
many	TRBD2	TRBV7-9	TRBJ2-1	TGTGCCAGCAGCTTCGGCGGACTAGCGGGAGAAGCCAATGAGCAGTTCTTC	CASSFGGLAGEANEQFF
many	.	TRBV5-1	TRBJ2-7	TGCGCCAGCAGCTTGGCCGGGACTTCAATTTACGAGCAGTACTTC	CASSLAGTSIYEQYF
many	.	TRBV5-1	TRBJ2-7	TGCGCCAGCAGCTTGGGGGCAGTATACGAGCAGTACTTC	CASSLGAVYEQYF
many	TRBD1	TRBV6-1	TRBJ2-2	TGTGCCGCCGGGACAGAGAACACCGGGGAGCTGTTTTTT	CAAGTENTGELFF
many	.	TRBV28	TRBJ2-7	TGTGCCAGCAGTTTTGGAGCTTTCTACGAGCAGTACTTC	CASSFGAFYEQYF
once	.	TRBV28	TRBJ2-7	TGTGCCATCACTGGATCCTACGAGCAGTACTTC	CAITGSYEQYF
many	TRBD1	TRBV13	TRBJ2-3	TGTGCCAGCAGCTTGCCTGGAGGGACAGGGACCTCAGATACGCAGTATTTT	CASSLPGGTGTSDTQYF
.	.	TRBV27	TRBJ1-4	TGTGCCAGCAGTTTAGGGTTTAATGAAAAACTGTTTTTT	CASSLGFNEKLFF
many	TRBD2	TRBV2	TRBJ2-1	TGTGCCAGCAGGATACCAAACAGCGGGGGGCCCTACAATGAGCAGTTCTTC	CASRIPNSGGPYNEQFF
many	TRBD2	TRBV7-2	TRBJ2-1	TGTGCCAGCAGCTCCGCGGGGGTAGCGAGGCAGTTCTTC	CASSSAGVARQFF
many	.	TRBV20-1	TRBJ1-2	TGCAGTGCTCTTACTGAGAACTATGGCTACACCTTC	CSALTENYGYTF
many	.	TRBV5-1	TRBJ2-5	TGCGCCAGCAGTCTCGGGGGGCCCCAGCAAGAGACCCAGTACTTC	CASSLGGPQQETQYF
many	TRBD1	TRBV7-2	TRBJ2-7	TGTGCCAGCAGCACCTACCTACAGGGGGGCTACGAGCAGTACTTC	CASSTYLQGGYEQYF
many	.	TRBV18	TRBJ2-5	TGTGCCAGCTCACCAACACGACAAGTCCAAGAGACCCAGTACTTC	CASSPTRQVQETQYF
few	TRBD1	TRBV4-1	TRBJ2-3	TGCGCCAGCAGCCAAGGGGGGACAGGGTGGGATACGCAGTATTTT	CASSQGGTGWDTQYF
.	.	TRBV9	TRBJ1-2	TGTGCCAGCAGCGTAGCCATAGGACAAGTTCTTGGCTACACCTTC	CASSVAIGQVLGYTF
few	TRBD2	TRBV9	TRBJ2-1	TGTGCCAGCAGCGTAGGGTGGGGGGACTATCCGTACTACAATGAGCAGTTCTTC	CASSVGWGDYPYYNEQFF
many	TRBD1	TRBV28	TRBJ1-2	TGTGCCACTAAGGGGGGATGGGGACAGGGATATGGCTACACCTTC	CATKGGWGQGYGYTF
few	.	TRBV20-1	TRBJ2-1	TGCAGTGCTAGAGAAGGAAATTTGGCCGATGAGCAGTTCTTC	CSAREGNLADEQFF
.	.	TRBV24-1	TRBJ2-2	TGTGCCACCAGTGATTTGACACCTCTCAACACCGGGGAGCTGTTTTTT	CATSDLTPLNTGELFF
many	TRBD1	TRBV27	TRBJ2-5	TGTGCCAGCAGTTTGGGCCTGGGACAGGGACATGTAAGGACCCAGTACTTC	CASSLGLGQGHVRTQYF
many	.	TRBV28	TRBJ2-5	TGTGCCAGCAGTCCGCGTGTGTGGACTGTATTCCAAGAGACCCAGTACTTC	CASSPRVWTVFQETQYF
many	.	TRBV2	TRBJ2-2	TGTGCCAGCACTACGAAGGGGGCCGGGGAGCTGTTTTTT	CASTTKGAGELFF
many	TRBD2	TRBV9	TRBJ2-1	TGTGCCAGCAGCGTCATAGCGGGGGGGGGCAATGAGCAGTTCTTC	CASSVIAGGGNEQFF
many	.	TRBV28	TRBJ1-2	TGTGCCAGCACCAACCACCAGGGAAACTATGGCTACACCTTC	CASTNHQGNYGYTF
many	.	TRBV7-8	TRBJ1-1	TGTGCCAGCACCCTAGACACATTGAACACTGAAGCTTTCTTT	CASTLDTLNTEAFF
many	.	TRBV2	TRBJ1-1	TGTGCCAGCATAGGTGGACGGAACACTGAAGCTTTCTTT	CASIGGRNTEAFF
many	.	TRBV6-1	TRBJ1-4	TGTGCCAGCACGATTGCCGGTGAAAAACTGTTTTTT	CASTIAGEKLFF
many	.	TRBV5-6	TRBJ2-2	TGTGCCAGCAGCCGTGCGGGCACCGGGGAGCTGTTTTTT	CASSRAGTGELFF
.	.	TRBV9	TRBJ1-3	TGTGCCAGCAGCATCTCGGACTCTGGAAACACCATATATTTT	CASSISDSGNTIYF
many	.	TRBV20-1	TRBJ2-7	TGCAGTGCTCCCGCTTCCGGCTACGAGCAGTACTTC	CSAPASGYEQYF
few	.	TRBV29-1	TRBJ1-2	TGCAGCGTTATGGGGCCTACGGGCCCCCCTCGGAACTATGGCTACACCTTC	CSVMGPTGPPRNYGYTF
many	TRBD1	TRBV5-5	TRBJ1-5	TGTGCCAGCAGCTTGGCTACAGGGGGCTGGAATCAGCCCCAGCATTTT	CASSLATGGWNQPQHF
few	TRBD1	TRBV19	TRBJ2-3	TGTGCCAGTAGTCTCGACAGGGGAGGAGATACGCAGTATTTT	CASSLDRGGDTQYF
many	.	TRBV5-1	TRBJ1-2	TGCGCCAGCAGCTTGGGGGACGGAGACTATGGCTACACCTTC	CASSLGDGDYGYTF
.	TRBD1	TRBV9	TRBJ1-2	TGTGCCAGCAGCAGACAGGGAAGTAAGGGCTACACCTTC	CASSRQGSKGYTF
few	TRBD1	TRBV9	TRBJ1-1	TGTGCCAGCAGCGATGGACAGGGGGACACTGAAGCTTTCTTT	CASSDGQGDTEAFF
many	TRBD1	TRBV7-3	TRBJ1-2	TGTGCCAGCAGCCAATCCGACAGGGGTGGGGACTATGGCTACACCTTC	CASSQSDRGGDYGYTF